A single sample gave rise to the 20 T cell receptor beta chains below, sequenced in a study of CD8 T cells in Susac syndrome. RNA amounts of about 0.5 to 1 ug underwent reverse transcription with random hexamers. TCRdb reprocessed the immunoSEQ multiplex PCR reads with MiXCR, giving one entry per CDR3 protein. The repertoire includes approximately 230,000 distinct CDR3 sequences, 80% to 95% of them detected once, and roughly 0.072% sits in the top ten. Sequenced sample: CD4+ T cells from PBMCs. The receptors were gathered from a human donor with multiple sclerosis.

This clonotype has more than one count but fewer than ten. V and J are TRBV4-2 and TRBJ2-5, with D possibly being TRBD2 (5 bases). CDR1 is LGHNA and CDR2 is YNFKEQ in the germline V gene. The CDR3 length is 14 residues. V dropped 4 bases and J dropped 4 bases, with 13 bases sitting between them. The DNA of the CDR3 is TGTGCCAGCAGCCGAGGACTGGTTCGAGAGACCCAGTACTTC. It is translated as CASSRGLVRETQYF.

The gene calls are TRBV6-2 or TRBV6-3 and TRBJ2-4; D is possibly TRBD1 (6 bases). The germline V and J ends were trimmed by 5 bases and 9 bases, with 14 bases remaining between them. Germline V gene lookup returns CDR1 MNHEY and CDR2 SVGEGT. This CDR3 is built from 13 residues. CDR3 loop: CASSPLGAGIQYF. CDR3 sequence (DNA): TGTGCCAGCAGTCCTCTGGGGGCGGGCATTCAGTACTTC.

This chain connects TRBV7-9 to TRBJ1-4, with D perhaps matching TRBD1 (5 bases). The CDR3 loop spans 13 amino acids. V gave up 3 bases and J gave up 7 bases, with 9 bases separating them. CDR1 and CDR2 from the germline V gene are SEHNR and FQNEAQ (reference sequence). The CDR3 DNA is TGTGCCAGCAGCTTGGGGGGATCTGAAAAACTGTTTTTT. Translated: CASSLGGSEKLFF.

V usage is TRBV18 and J usage is TRBJ2-3, with TRBD2 matching 9 bases. Trimming removed 6 bases from V and 3 bases from J; junction bases left unmatched: 10. The CDR3 is 16 residues long. Looked up from germline, CDR1 is KGHSH and CDR2 is LQKENI. The CDR3 sequence is CASSPPGSGRTDTQYF. CDR3 coding DNA: TGTGCCAGCTCCCCCCCGGGAAGCGGGAGGACAGATACGCAGTATTTT.

The genes are TRBV2 and TRBJ1-5; 9 bases align to TRBD1. Trimming took 7 bases from V and 4 from J; bases not matched to a gene: 5. Germline assignment: CDR1 SNHLY and CDR2 FYNNEI. CDR3 size: 14 residues. The DNA for the CDR3 is TGTGCCAGCACCCCAGACAGGGGGAATCAGCCCCAGCATTTT. Amino acids: CASTPDRGNQPQHF.

This clonotype was counted a single time. The V and J genes are TRBV7-2 and TRBJ2-4; D is tentatively TRBD1 or TRBD2 (5 bases each). The CDR3 is made up of 15 amino acids. The germline CDR1 and CDR2 sequences are SGHTA and FQGNSA. The germline V and J ends were trimmed by 4 bases and 0 bases, with 10 bases remaining between them. The CDR3 sequence: CASSSRGVAKNIQYF. The CDR3 bases are TGTGCCAGCAGCTCGAGAGGGGTAGCCAAAAACATTCAGTACTTC.

The chain uses TRBV9 and TRBJ1-6, with D uncertain. The V and J ends lost 2 bases and 5 bases respectively, with 8 bases between them. The germline CDR1 and CDR2 sequences are SGDLS and YYNGEE. The CDR3 contains 14 residues. The DNA for the CDR3 is TGTGCCAGCAGCGTGGGCGGGGATAATTCACCCCTCCACTTT. Translated: CASSVGGDNSPLHF.

The chain uses TRBV27 and TRBJ2-2; 7 bases are shared with TRBD2. Trimming cost V 4 bases and J 3 bases; bases outside gene matches: 8. This CDR3 has 16 amino acids. CDR1 and CDR2 from the germline V gene are MNHEY and SMNVEV (reference sequence). The CDR3 region is CASSSVGGAHTGELFF. CDR3 DNA sequence: TGTGCCAGCAGTTCCGTGGGAGGGGCGCACACCGGGGAGCTGTTTTTT.

V and J are TRBV3-1 and TRBJ1-5, with D unclear. Germline CDR1 is LGHDT and CDR2 is YNNKEL (reference sequence). The CDR3 totals 16 residues. Trimming took 4 bases from V and 4 from J, leaving 17 bases between them. CDR3 in DNA: TGTGCCAGCAGCCTAGCGGCCTCGACTGGGAATCAGCCCCAGCATTTT. Its translation: CASSLAASTGNQPQHF.

The V and J genes are TRBV5-1 and TRBJ2-1, with TRBD1 matching 9 bases. J gave up 7 bases and V 4 bases, and 9 bases lay outside the gene matches. This CDR3 region has 15 residues. Germline loops: CDR1 SGHRS, CDR2 YFSETQ. CDR3: CASSAGDRDGNEQFF. CDR3 nucleotide sequence: TGCGCCAGCAGCGCGGGGGACAGGGATGGGAATGAGCAGTTCTTC.

The chain employs TRBV30 and TRBJ1-1; D remains ambiguous. The V and J ends lost 5 bases and 3 bases respectively, with 10 bases between them. This CDR3 has 12 amino acids. Germline CDR1 GTSNPN, CDR2 SVGIG (reference sequence). This CDR3 reads CAWDRMDTEAFF. The CDR3 DNA follows: TGTGCCTGGGACCGTATGGACACTGAAGCTTTCTTT.

This rearrangement joins TRBV15 to TRBJ2-5; no reliable D call. Germline CDR1 and CDR2: LNHNV and YYDKDF (reference sequence). V was cut by 0 bases and J by 3 bases, with 8 bases left in between. This CDR3 contains 14 residues. The chain's CDR3 is CATSRDPGKETQYF. The CDR3 DNA follows: TGTGCCACCAGCAGAGATCCCGGAAAAGAGACCCAGTACTTC.

V and J are TRBV29-1 and TRBJ1-2; tentatively, D is TRBD1 (6 bases). The CDR3 is 12 residues long. V lost 6 bases, J lost 7 bases, and 15 bases lay in between. Looked up from germline, CDR1 is SQVTM and CDR2 is ANQGSEA. CDR3 coding DNA: TGCAGCGTAGCTCAGGGGAGAGGTGGCTACACCTTC. It specifies CSVAQGRGGYTF.

This clonotype was counted only a few times. V and J are TRBV6-5 and TRBJ2-7, with a weak D call TRBD2 (5 bases). Trimming took 0 bases from V and 4 from J, leaving 10 bases between them. The CDR3 sequence is 14 residues long. CDR1 is MNHEY, CDR2 SVGAGI, per germline. The DNA of the CDR3 is TGTGCCAGCAGTTACTCTGAGGGAACTTACGAGCAGTACTTC. Protein product: CASSYSEGTYEQYF.

This clonotype appeared once. The V gene is TRBV3-1, the J gene TRBJ2-7; possibly TRBD1 for D (6 bases). Per the germline V gene, CDR1 is LGHDT and CDR2 is YNNKEL (reference sequence). V was trimmed by 8 bases and J by 2 bases, leaving 13 bases between them. This CDR3 comprises 13 residues. The CDR3 DNA follows: TGTGCCAGCTGTCTGAGGGGGACCTACGAGCAGTACTTC. Protein product: CASCLRGTYEQYF.

The chain uses TRBV15 and TRBJ2-1, with a tentative D call TRBD1 (5 bases). The CDR3 totals 16 residues. From germline, CDR1 is LNHNV and CDR2 YYDKDF (reference sequence). V dropped 0 bases and J dropped 7 bases, with 16 bases sitting between them. CDR3 sequence reads: CATSREKGRLWNEQFF. In DNA, the CDR3 is TGTGCCACCAGCAGAGAGAAGGGGCGACTCTGGAATGAGCAGTTCTTC.

V is TRBV7-8 and J is TRBJ2-1; D is unclear. V gave up 5 bases and J gave up 7 bases, with 9 bases separating them. The CDR3 spans 12 residues. The V gene's germline CDR1 is SGHVS and CDR2 FQNEAQ. CDR3 nucleotide sequence: TGTGCCAGCAGCGATGGCTGGAATGAGCAGTTCTTC. It translates to CASSDGWNEQFF.

This clonotype appeared a single time. This chain links TRBV6-6 with TRBJ1-5; 9 nucleotides match TRBD1. The CDR3 loop spans 14 amino acids. J gave up 5 bases and V 5 bases, and 4 bases lay outside the gene matches. Germline CDR1 MNHNY, CDR2 SVGAGI (reference sequence). Here the CDR3 DNA reads TGTGCCAGCAGTACCACAGGGGGCGATCAGCCCCAGCATTTT. It translates to CASSTTGGDQPQHF.

This sequence joins TRBV5-4 and TRBJ2-5, with 8 bases matching TRBD2. The CDR3 extends over 14 amino acids. Trimming at V came to 3 bases and at J to 5 bases, leaving 6 bases not matched to a gene. The germline V gene encodes CDR1 SGHNT and CDR2 YYREEE (reference sequence). The CDR3 coding sequence is TGTGCCAGCAGCTCCGGGGGGGCCAGGGAGACCCAGTACTTC. Its translation: CASSSGGARETQYF.

This chain links TRBV7-2 with TRBJ1-6; 10 nucleotides align to TRBD1. The CDR3 is 13 residues long. V lost 5 bases, J lost 11 bases, and 3 bases stayed unmatched. The germline V gene encodes CDR1 SGHTA and CDR2 FQGNSA. The DNA of the CDR3 is TGTGCCAGCAGCGTCGACAGGGGGCCACCCCTCCACTTT. Its translation is CASSVDRGPPLHF.